This T cell receptor (beta chain) is from a study of T cells in localized non-small cell lung cancer. Trimming removed 3 bases at V and 4 bases at J, with 12 bases between. The CDR3 extends over 14 amino acids. Germline CDR1 and CDR2: SGHAT and FQNNGV. TCRdb's copy holds only in-frame clones and misses some; the assay was immunoSEQ multiplex PCR. The sample lists roughly 20,000 clones; about 91% were seen once. Remarks on this clone: Its antigen remains unknown.

Study-wide results and limits: Uninvolved adjacent lung, not tumor, had the highest T cell clonality.

This chain joins TRBV11-2 and TRBJ1-1; tentatively, D is TRBD1 (5 bases). This TCR was sampled from a woman aged 40 to 75 with stage I lung adenocarcinoma. The source was peripheral blood, collected before any cancer treatment. The chain's CDR3 is CASSFGGWSTEAFF. The CDR3 nucleotides read TGTGCCAGCAGCTTTGGGGGTTGGAGCACTGAAGCTTTCTTT.